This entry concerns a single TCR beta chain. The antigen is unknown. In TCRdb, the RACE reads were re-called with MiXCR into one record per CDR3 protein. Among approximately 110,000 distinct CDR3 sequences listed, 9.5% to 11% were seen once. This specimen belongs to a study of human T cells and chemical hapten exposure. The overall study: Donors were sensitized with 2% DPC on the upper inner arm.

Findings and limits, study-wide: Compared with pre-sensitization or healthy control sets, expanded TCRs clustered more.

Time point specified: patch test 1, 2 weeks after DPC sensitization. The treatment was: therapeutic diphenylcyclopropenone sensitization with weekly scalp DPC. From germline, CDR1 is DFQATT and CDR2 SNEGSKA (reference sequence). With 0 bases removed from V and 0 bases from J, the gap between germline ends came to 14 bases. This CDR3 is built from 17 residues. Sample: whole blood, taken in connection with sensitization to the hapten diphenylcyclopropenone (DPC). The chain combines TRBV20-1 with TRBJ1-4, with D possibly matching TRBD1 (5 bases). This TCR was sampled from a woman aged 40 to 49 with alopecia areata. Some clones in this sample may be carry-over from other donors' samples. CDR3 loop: CSAREGGRVTTNEKLFF. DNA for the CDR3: TGCAGTGCTAGAGAGGGCGGCAGGGTCACAACTAATGAAAAACTGTTTTTT.